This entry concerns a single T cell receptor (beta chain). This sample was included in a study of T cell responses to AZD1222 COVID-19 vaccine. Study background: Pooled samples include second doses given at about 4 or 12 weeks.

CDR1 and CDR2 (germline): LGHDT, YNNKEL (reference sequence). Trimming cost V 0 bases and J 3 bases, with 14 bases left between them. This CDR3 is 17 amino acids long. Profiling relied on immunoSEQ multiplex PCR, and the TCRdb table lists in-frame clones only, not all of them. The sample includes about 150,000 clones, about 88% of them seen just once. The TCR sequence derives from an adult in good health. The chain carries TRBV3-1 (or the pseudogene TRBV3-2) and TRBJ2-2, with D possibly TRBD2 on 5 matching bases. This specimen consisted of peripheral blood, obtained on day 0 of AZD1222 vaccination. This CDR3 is CASSQDIRRLYTGELFF. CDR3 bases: TGTGCCAGCAGCCAAGATATCAGGAGGCTTTACACCGGGGAGCTGTTTTTT.